This TCR beta chain was sequenced for a study of shared T cell receptors in the human thymus. The assay was immunoSEQ multiplex PCR, and TCRdb's table has in-frame clones only and misses some. The repertoire holds 640,000 or so clones, with 70% to 90% as singletons. This same sample was also taken into another study, of human thymus T cells. Per that study: Corrective cardiac operations yielded the resected thymus tissue.

The source material was thymocytes. This sequence originates from a boy younger than two with a congenital heart defect.

The CDR3 nucleotides read TGTGCCAGCGGGGAGGCTAGCGGGACGTACCAAGAGACCCAGTACTTC. Protein product: CASGEASGTYQETQYF. The rearrangement joins TRBV2 to TRBJ2-5; 9 positions match TRBD2. CDR1 is SNHLY, CDR2 FYNNEI, per germline. V lost 8 bases to trimming and J lost 0 bases; unmatched junction nucleotides: 10. There are 16 residues in the CDR3.